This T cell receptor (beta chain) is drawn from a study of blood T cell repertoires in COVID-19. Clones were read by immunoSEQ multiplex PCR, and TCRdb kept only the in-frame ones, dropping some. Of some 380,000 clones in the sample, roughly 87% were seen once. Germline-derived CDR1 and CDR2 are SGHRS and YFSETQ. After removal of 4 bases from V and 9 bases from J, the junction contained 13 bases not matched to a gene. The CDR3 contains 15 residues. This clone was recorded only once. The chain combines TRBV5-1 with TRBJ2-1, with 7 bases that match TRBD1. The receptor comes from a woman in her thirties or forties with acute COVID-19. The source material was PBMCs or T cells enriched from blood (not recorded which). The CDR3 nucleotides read TGCGCCAGCAGCGCGACACTAACAGGGGTGGGTGAGCAGTTCTTC. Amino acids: CASSATLTGVGEQFF.